This entry features one T cell receptor (beta chain) sequence. This CDR3 is 16 amino acids long. CDR1 and CDR2 (germline): MNHEY, SMNVEV (reference sequence). Unmatched junction bases numbered 6, after V lost 0 bases and J lost 3 bases. Random hexamers primed reverse transcription of 0.5 to 1 ug RNA. One entry per CDR3 protein, called by TCRdb with MiXCR from the immunoSEQ multiplex PCR reads. The data show about 200,000 distinct CDR3 sequences, roughly 90% seen once. The record originates from a study of CD8 T cells in Susac syndrome. The clonotype originates from a human donor with multiple sclerosis. The chain recombines TRBV27 with TRBJ1-2; the match to TRBD1 covers 8 bases. Sequencing used CD8+ T cells from PBMCs. DNA of the CDR3: TGTGCCAGCAGTTTATCCCTCCCAGGGGGCCACTATGGCTACACCTTC. Its protein is CASSLSLPGGHYGYTF.